This T cell receptor beta chain was retrieved from a study of T cell responses to AZD1222 COVID-19 vaccine. This clone was recorded once. Antigen: not known. The table came from immunoSEQ multiplex PCR; TCRdb's copy has only in-frame clones and leaves some out. This sample has more than 95,000 clones, with over 90% found just once. The study, taken as a whole, reports: There were mostly white British donors and more females than males, and clonal diversity was possibly underestimated.

After removal of 3 bases from V and 8 bases from J, the junction contained 1 base not matched to a gene. The CDR3 totals 12 residues. The V call is TRBV12-3 or TRBV12-4, the J call TRBJ2-1; 7 bases line up with TRBD1. The sequence was collected from an adult in good health. The sample here was peripheral blood, taken on day 0 of AZD1222 vaccination. CDR3 amino acids: CASSLQGDEQFF. The CDR3 coding sequence is TGTGCCAGCAGTTTGCAGGGGGATGAGCAGTTCTTC.